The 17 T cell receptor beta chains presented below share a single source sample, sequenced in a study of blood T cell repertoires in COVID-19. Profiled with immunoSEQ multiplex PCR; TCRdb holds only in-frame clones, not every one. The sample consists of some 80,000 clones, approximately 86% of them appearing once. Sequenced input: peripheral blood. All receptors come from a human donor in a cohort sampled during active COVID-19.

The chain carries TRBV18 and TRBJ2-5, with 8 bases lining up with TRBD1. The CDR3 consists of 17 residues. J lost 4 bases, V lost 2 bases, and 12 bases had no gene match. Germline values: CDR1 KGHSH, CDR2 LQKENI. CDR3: CASSPIGADRGGETQYF. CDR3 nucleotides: TGTGCCAGCTCACCAATTGGGGCCGACAGGGGAGGAGAGACCCAGTACTTC.

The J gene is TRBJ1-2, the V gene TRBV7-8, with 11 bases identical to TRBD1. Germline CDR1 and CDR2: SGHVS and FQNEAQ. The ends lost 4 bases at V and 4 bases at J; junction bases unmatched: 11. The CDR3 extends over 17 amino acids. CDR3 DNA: TGTGCCAGCAGCTCCCGGACAGGGGGCGACTCTCGCTATGGCTACACCTTC. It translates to CASSSRTGGDSRYGYTF.

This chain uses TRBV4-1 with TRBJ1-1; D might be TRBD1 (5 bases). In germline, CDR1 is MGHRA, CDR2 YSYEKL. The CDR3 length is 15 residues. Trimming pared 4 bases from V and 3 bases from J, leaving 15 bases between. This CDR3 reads CASSRIAWGDTEAFF. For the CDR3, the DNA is TGCGCCAGCAGCCGTATAGCCTGGGGGGACACTGAAGCTTTCTTT.

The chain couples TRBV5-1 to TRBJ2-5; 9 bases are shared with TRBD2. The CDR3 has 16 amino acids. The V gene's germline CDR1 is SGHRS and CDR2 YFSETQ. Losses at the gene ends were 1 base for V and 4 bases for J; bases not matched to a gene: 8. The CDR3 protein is CASSLRSGGPPETQYF. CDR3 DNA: TGCGCCAGCAGCTTGAGGAGCGGGGGGCCCCCAGAGACCCAGTACTTC. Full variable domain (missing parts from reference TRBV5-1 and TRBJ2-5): KAGVTQTPRYLIKTRGQQVTLSCSPISGHRSVSWYQQTPGQGLQFLFEYFSETQRNKGNFPGRFSGRQFSNSRSEMNVSTLELGDSALYLCASSLRSGGPPETQYFGPGTRLLVL.

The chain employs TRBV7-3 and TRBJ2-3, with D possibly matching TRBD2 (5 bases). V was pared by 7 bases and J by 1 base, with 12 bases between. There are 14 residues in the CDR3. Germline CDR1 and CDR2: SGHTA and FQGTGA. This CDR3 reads CASTEGGGTDTQYF. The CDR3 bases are TGTGCCAGCACCGAGGGTGGTGGCACAGATACGCAGTATTTT.

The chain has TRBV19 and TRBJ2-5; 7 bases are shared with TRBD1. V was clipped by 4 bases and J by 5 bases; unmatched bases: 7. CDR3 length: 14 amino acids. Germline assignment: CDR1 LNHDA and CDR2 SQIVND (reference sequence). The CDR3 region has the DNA TGTGCCAGTAGTACCAAGACAGGGTCGGAGACCCAGTACTTC. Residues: CASSTKTGSETQYF.

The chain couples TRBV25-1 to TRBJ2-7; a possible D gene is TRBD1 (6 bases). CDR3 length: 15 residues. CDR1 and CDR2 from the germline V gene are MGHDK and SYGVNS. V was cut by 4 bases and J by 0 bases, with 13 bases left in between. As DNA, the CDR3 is TGTGCCAGCAGTGCTCAGGGGATCCTCTCCTACGAGCAGTACTTC. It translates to CASSAQGILSYEQYF.

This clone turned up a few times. The CDR3 region is CASSEPLGLAGDETQYF. The DNA of the CDR3 is TGTGCCAGCAGCGAACCATTAGGACTAGCGGGAGATGAGACCCAGTACTTC. The V gene is TRBV5-4, the J gene TRBJ2-5; TRBD2 aligns across 13 bases. Losses at the gene ends were 4 bases for V and 5 bases for J; bases not matched to a gene: 11. The CDR3 totals 17 residues. Germline V gene sequence: CDR1 SGHNT, CDR2 YYREEE (reference sequence).

Here the CDR3 reads CASTGPAGANVLTF. The CDR3 nucleotides are TGTGCCAGCACAGGGCCCGCTGGGGCCAACGTCCTGACTTTC. The chain has TRBV9 and TRBJ2-6; a possible D gene is TRBD1 (5 bases). Germline CDR1 is SGDLS and CDR2 is YYNGEE. V was clipped by 6 bases and J by 2 bases, with 9 bases between them. The CDR3 spans 14 residues.

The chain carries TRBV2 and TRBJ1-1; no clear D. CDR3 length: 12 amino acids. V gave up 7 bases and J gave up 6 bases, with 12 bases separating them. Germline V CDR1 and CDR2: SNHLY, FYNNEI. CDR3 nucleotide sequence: TGTGCCAGCACATCTCTGGGCCCTGAAGCTTTCTTT. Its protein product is CASTSLGPEAFF. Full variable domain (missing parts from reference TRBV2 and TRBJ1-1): EPEVTQTPSHQVTQMGQEVILRCVPISNHLYFYWYRQILGQKVEFLVSFYNNEISEKSEIFDDQFSVERPDGSNFTLKIRSTKLEDSAMYFCASTSLGPEAFFGQGTRLTVV.

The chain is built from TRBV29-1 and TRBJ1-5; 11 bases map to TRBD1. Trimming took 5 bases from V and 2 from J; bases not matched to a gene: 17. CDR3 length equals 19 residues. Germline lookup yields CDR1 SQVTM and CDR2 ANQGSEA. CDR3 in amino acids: CSVSTSGTGGMSGNQPQHF. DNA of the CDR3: TGCAGCGTTTCCACCTCCGGGACAGGGGGAATGAGTGGCAATCAGCCCCAGCATTTT.

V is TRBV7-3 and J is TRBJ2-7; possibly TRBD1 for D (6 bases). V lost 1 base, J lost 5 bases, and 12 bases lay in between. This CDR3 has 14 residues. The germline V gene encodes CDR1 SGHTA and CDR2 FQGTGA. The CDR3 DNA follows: TGTGCCAGCAGCTTAATGGCAGGGGAACACGAGCAGTACTTC. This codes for CASSLMAGEHEQYF.

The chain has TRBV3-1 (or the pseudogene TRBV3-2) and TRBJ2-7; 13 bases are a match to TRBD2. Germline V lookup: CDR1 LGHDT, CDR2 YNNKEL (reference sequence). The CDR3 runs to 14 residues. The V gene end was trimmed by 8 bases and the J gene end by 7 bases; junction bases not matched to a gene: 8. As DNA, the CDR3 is TGTGCCAGCGCGGACCAGGGACTAGCGGGGGAGCAGTACTTC. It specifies CASADQGLAGEQYF.

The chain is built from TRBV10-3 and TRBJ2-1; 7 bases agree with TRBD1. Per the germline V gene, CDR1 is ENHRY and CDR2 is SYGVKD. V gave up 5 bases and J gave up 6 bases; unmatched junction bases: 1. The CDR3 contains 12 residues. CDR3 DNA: TGTGCCATCAGTCCAGGGGGCAATGAGCAGTTCTTC. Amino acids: CAISPGGNEQFF.

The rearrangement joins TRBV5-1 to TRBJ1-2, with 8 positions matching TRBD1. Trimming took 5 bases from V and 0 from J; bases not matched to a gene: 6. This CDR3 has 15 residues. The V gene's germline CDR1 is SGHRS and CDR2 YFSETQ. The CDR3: CASRRDRSANYGYTF. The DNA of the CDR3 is TGCGCCAGCAGGCGGGACAGGTCAGCTAACTATGGCTACACCTTC.

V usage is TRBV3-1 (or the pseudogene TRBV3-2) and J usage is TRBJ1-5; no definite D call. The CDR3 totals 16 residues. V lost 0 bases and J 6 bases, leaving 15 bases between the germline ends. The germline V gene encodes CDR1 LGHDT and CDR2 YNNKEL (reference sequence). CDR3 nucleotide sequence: TGTGCCAGCAGCCAAGACCCGGCCGGTGGAGTTCAGCCCCAGCATTTT. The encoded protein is CASSQDPAGGVQPQHF.

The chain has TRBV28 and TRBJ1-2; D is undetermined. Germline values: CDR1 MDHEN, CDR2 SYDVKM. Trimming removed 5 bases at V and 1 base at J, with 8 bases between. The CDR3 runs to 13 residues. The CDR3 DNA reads TGTGCCAGCAGTCCGGGAAATAACTATGGCTACACCTTC. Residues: CASSPGNNYGYTF.